This is a list of T cell receptor beta chains from one sample in a study of T cell responses to AZD1222 COVID-19 vaccine. The method was immunoSEQ multiplex PCR; TCRdb's version includes in-frame clones alone and lacks a portion of them. Counted here are about 89,000 clones, over 75% occurring once; the ten biggest clones make up around 6%. The sample here was peripheral blood, taken 28 days after the second AZD1222 dose. The receptors come from an adult who received the AZD1222 COVID-19 vaccine. CDR3s include the opening cysteine and the closing phenylalanine or tryptophan. The D gene is left open where the match is weak. The size field is filled for only some rows; it gives once, few, many or a size class.

NA	16	TRBJ2-3	NA	TRBV9	CASSPGTFPSTDTQYF	TGTGCCAGCAGCCCCGGGACTTTTCCTAGCACAGATACGCAGTATTTT
NA	14	TRBJ1-2	NA	TRBV7-2	CASSRVQGLYGYTF	TGTGCCAGCAGCAGAGTCCAGGGCCTCTATGGCTACACCTTC
NA	14	TRBJ1-2	NA	TRBV5-3	CARSLLGSHRGYTF	TGTGCCAGAAGCTTGCTGGGATCTCATCGGGGCTACACCTTC
TRBD1	16	TRBJ2-3	NA	TRBV3-1/TRBV3-2	CASRSNTGGASDTQYF	TGTGCCAGCAGATCGAATACAGGGGGTGCATCGGATACGCAGTATTTT
TRBD2	15	TRBJ2-1	NA	TRBV5-1	CASSSLAGAYNEQFF	TGCGCCAGCAGCTCCCTAGCGGGAGCGTACAATGAGCAGTTCTTC
NA	16	TRBJ1-2	NA	TRBV19	CASSRDGGPGGYGYTF	TGTGCCAGTAGTCGCGACGGCGGGCCCGGCGGCTATGGCTACACCTTC
NA	17	TRBJ2-3	NA	TRBV28	CASSLTARGGARDTQYF	TGTGCCAGCAGTTTGACCGCAAGGGGGGGGGCCAGAGATACGCAGTATTTT
NA	14	TRBJ1-1	NA	TRBV5-1	CASTPGDMNTEAFF	TGCGCCAGCACACCTGGGGACATGAACACTGAAGCTTTCTTT
NA	15	TRBJ2-7	NA	TRBV6-5	CASSYNRAAFYEQYF	TGTGCCAGCAGTTACAACAGGGCGGCATTCTACGAGCAGTACTTC
TRBD1	14	TRBJ2-7	NA	TRBV28	CASTRPQGAYEQYF	TGTGCCAGCACGCGCCCACAGGGGGCTTACGAGCAGTACTTC
NA	15	TRBJ2-7	NA	TRBV19	CASSVIRQSSYEQYF	TGTGCCAGTAGTGTCATCAGACAGAGCTCCTACGAGCAGTACTTC
TRBD2	19	TRBJ2-5	once	TRBV7-8	CASSRRRTSGVIGGETQYF	TGTGCCAGCAGCCGCCGAAGGACTAGCGGGGTGATCGGTGGGGAGACCCAGTACTTC
TRBD1	12	TRBJ1-2	NA	TRBV2	CASQDRGNGYTF	TGTGCCAGCCAGGACAGGGGGAACGGCTACACCTTC
NA	15	TRBJ2-7	NA	TRBV7-7	CASSLGQGSSYEQYF	TGTGCTAGCAGCTTAGGGCAGGGGAGCTCCTACGAGCAGTACTTC
TRBD1	13	TRBJ1-2	NA	TRBV4-2	CASRHSTGDGYTF	TGTGCCAGCAGACACTCAACAGGGGATGGCTACACCTTC
NA	15	TRBJ1-2	NA	TRBV3-1/TRBV3-2	CASSPSGRLSVEDTF	TGTGCCAGCAGCCCATCAGGGCGATTGTCTGTTGAGGACACCTTC
NA	15	TRBJ1-2	NA	TRBV2	CASTHDSGSFYGYTF	TGTGCCAGCACGCATGATTCAGGGTCCTTCTATGGCTACACCTTC
NA	13	TRBJ1-2	NA	TRBV18	CASSLEVREGYTF	TGTGCCAGCTCACTGGAAGTCCGAGAGGGCTACACCTTC
NA	14	TRBJ1-3	NA	TRBV6-5	CASRTGYRGNTIYF	TGTGCCAGCAGAACAGGGTATCGTGGAAACACCATATATTTT
TRBD1	14	TRBJ2-3	NA	TRBV5-1	CASSLGQGLLTQYF	TGCGCCAGCAGCTTGGGACAGGGGCTTCTTACGCAGTATTTT
NA	16	TRBJ2-7	NA	TRBV7-3	CASSLGVRSGHYEQYF	TGTGCCAGCAGCTTAGGGGTCCGTTCTGGGCACTACGAGCAGTACTTC
TRBD2	16	TRBJ2-1	NA	TRBV3-1/TRBV3-2	CASSQAAGSSYNEQFF	TGTGCCAGCAGCCAAGCAGCGGGGAGCTCCTACAATGAGCAGTTCTTC
NA	14	TRBJ2-1	NA	TRBV27	CASSLLVGTDEQFF	TGTGCCAGCAGTTTATTGGTAGGGACCGATGAGCAGTTCTTC
NA	15	TRBJ2-3	NA	TRBV6-5	CASRSSTSPTDTQYF	TGTGCCAGCAGGAGCTCTACTTCCCCCACAGATACGCAGTATTTT
NA	12	TRBJ2-3	NA	TRBV7-9	CASSFLLDTQYF	TGTGCCAGCAGCTTTCTCTTAGATACGCAGTATTTT
TRBD2	15	TRBJ2-7	once	TRBV5-5	CASSWGTSDGYEQYF	TGTGCCAGCAGCTGGGGGACTAGCGATGGGTACGAGCAGTACTTC
TRBD1	13	TRBJ1-5	NA	TRBV28	CASRTGVVQPQHF	TGTGCCAGCAGAACAGGGGTTGTTCAGCCCCAGCATTTT
NA	15	TRBJ2-1	NA	TRBV6-5	CASSLNSDSYNEQFF	TGTGCCAGCAGTCTAAACTCGGACTCCTACAATGAGCAGTTCTTC
TRBD1	16	TRBJ1-1	NA	TRBV4-2	CASSQDLRGLGTEAFF	TGTGCCAGCAGCCAAGATTTGAGGGGGCTCGGCACTGAAGCTTTCTTT
NA	12	TRBJ1-1	NA	TRBV9	CASSVVGTEAFF	TGTGCCAGCAGCGTAGTTGGCACTGAAGCTTTCTTT
TRBD2	17	TRBJ2-1	once	TRBV3-1/TRBV3-2	CASSQEHGGGRDNEQFF	TGTGCCAGCAGCCAAGAACATGGCGGGGGGCGGGACAATGAGCAGTTCTTC
NA	15	TRBJ2-3	NA	TRBV5-6	CASSGLGVVADTQYF	TGTGCCAGCAGCGGTCTCGGAGTAGTAGCAGATACGCAGTATTTT
TRBD1	12	TRBJ1-2	NA	TRBV27	CATGGLNYGYTF	TGTGCCACAGGGGGCCTAAACTATGGCTACACCTTC
NA	14	TRBJ1-2	NA	TRBV21-1	CASSLTRGGYGYTF	TGTGCCAGCAGCCTAACAAGGGGGGGCTATGGCTACACCTTC
NA	13	TRBJ2-2	NA	TRBV2	CASSVTNTGELFF	TGTGCCAGCAGTGTCACGAACACCGGGGAGCTGTTTTTT
NA	15	TRBJ1-5	NA	TRBV3-1/TRBV3-2	CASSPSGNSNQPQHF	TGTGCCAGCAGCCCTTCTGGGAATAGCAATCAGCCCCAGCATTTT
TRBD1	14	TRBJ1-1	NA	TRBV11-3	CASSLQGAFSEAFF	TGTGCCAGCAGCCTACAGGGGGCCTTTTCTGAAGCTTTCTTT
NA	12	TRBJ1-5	NA	TRBV18	CASSQDNQPQHF	TGTGCCAGCTCGCAGGATAATCAGCCCCAGCATTTT
TRBD1	17	TRBJ2-1	NA	TRBV9	CASRGLNRDRENNEQFF	TGTGCCAGCAGGGGCTTAAACCGGGACAGGGAAAACAATGAGCAGTTCTTC
TRBD1	14	TRBJ1-1	NA	TRBV5-1	CASTYRTGDGKAFF	TGCGCCAGCACCTACCGTACAGGGGATGGCAAAGCTTTCTTT
NA	16	TRBJ1-3	NA	TRBV3-1/TRBV3-2	CASSQSRTDSGNTIYF	TGTGCCAGCAGCCAAAGCAGGACCGACTCTGGAAACACCATATATTTT
TRBD1	16	TRBJ1-3	once	TRBV5-4	CASSLGRQGPGNTIYF	TGTGCCAGCAGCTTGGGACGACAGGGGCCTGGAAACACCATATATTTT
NA	14	TRBJ1-1	NA	TRBV6-2/TRBV6-3	CASSPLTGNTEAFF	TGTGCCAGCAGTCCCCTTACAGGGAACACTGAAGCTTTCTTT
TRBD2	15	TRBJ2-7	NA	TRBV19	CASSMFSGVLWEQYF	TGTGCCAGTAGTATGTTTAGCGGGGTACTGTGGGAGCAGTACTTC
NA	14	TRBJ2-3	NA	TRBV24-1	CATSDIYSTDTQYF	TGTGCCACCAGTGACATTTATTCCACAGATACGCAGTATTTT
NA	14	TRBJ1-6	few	TRBV6-5	CASSYSSGNSPLHF	TGTGCCAGCAGTTACTCAAGTGGTAATTCACCCCTCCACTTT
NA	16	TRBJ1-2	NA	TRBV4-1	CASSQDGDKGNYGYTF	TGCGCCAGCAGCCAAGATGGGGACAAGGGAAACTATGGCTACACCTTC
NA	13	TRBJ2-3	few	TRBV7-3	CASSLSLADTQYF	TGTGCCAGCAGCTTAAGTTTGGCAGATACGCAGTATTTT
NA	16	TRBJ2-1	once	TRBV6-1	CASSEPGSASYNEQFF	TGTGCCAGCAGTGAACCGGGAAGCGCCTCCTACAATGAGCAGTTCTTC
TRBD2	15	TRBJ2-1	NA	TRBV6-4	CASSELAGGLNEQFF	TGTGCCAGCAGTGAACTAGCGGGGGGGCTCAATGAGCAGTTCTTC
TRBD1	16	TRBJ2-1	NA	TRBV28	CASSSRLGQGYNEQFF	TGTGCCAGCAGTTCAAGGCTGGGACAGGGCTACAATGAGCAGTTCTTC
NA	13	TRBJ1-1	NA	TRBV5-5	CASSWDRYTEAFF	TGTGCCAGCAGCTGGGACCGATACACTGAAGCTTTCTTT
TRBD1	14	TRBJ1-1	few	TRBV6-5	CASSLRGPGTEAFF	TGTGCCAGCAGTTTGAGGGGGCCTGGGACTGAAGCTTTCTTT
NA	15	TRBJ2-5	NA	TRBV29-1	CSVGADTGSRDTQYF	TGCAGCGTTGGAGCAGACACGGGATCAAGAGATACCCAGTACTTC
NA	10	TRBJ1-1	NA	TRBV20-1	CSATRTVAFF	TGCAGCGCTACCCGGACAGTTGCTTTCTTT
NA	13	TRBJ2-5	NA	TRBV27	CASSLLASGTQYF	TGTGCCAGCAGTTTATTGGCCTCAGGGACCCAGTACTTC
TRBD1	13	TRBJ1-2	NA	TRBV5-1	CASAFGQGYGYTF	TGCGCCAGCGCCTTCGGACAGGGATATGGCTACACCTTC
NA	15	TRBJ2-1	NA	TRBV9	CASSVDGGQYNEQFF	TGTGCCAGCAGCGTAGATGGGGGGCAATACAATGAGCAGTTCTTC